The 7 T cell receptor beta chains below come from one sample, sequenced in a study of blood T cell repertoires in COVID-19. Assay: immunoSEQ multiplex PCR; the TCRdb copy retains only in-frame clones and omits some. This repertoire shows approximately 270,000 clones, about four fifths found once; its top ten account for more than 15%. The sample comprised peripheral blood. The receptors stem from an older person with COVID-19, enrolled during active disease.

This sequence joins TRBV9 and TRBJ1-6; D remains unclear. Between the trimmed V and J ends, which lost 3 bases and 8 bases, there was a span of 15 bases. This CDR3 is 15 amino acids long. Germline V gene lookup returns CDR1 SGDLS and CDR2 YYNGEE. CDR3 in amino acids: CASSGNPPGDSPLHF. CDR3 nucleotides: TGTGCCAGCAGCGGAAACCCACCCGGGGATTCACCCCTCCACTTT.

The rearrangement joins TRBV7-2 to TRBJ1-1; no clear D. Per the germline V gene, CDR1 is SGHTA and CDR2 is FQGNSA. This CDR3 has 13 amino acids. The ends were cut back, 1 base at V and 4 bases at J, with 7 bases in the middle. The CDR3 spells CASSLVQITEAFF. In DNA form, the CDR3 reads TGTGCCAGCAGCTTAGTGCAGATCACTGAAGCTTTCTTT. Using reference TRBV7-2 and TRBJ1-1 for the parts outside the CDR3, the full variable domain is GAGVSQSPSNKVTEKGKDVELRCDPISGHTALYWYRQSLGQGLEFLIYFQGNSAPDKSGLPSDRFSAERTGGSVSTLTIQRTQQEDSAVYLCASSLVQITEAFFGQGTRLTVV.

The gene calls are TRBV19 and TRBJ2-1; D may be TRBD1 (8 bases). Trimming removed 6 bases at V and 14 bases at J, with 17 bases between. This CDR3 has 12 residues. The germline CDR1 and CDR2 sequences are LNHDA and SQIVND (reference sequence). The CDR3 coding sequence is TGTGCCAGTAGCGGACAGGGAGGGTTGGAGTTCTTC. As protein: CASSGQGGLEFF.

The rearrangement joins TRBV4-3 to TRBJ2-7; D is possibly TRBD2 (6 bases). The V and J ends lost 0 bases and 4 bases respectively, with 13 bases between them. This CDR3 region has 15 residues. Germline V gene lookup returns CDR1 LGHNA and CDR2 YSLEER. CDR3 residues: CASSQEGGLLYEQYF. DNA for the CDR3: TGCGCCAGCAGCCAAGAGGGGGGACTCCTTTACGAGCAGTACTTC.

CDR3 sequence (DNA): TGTGCCAGCAGCGTGGGACGCGGGGTGGGTGGCTACACCTTC. Translated, it gives CASSVGRGVGGYTF. The V gene is TRBV7-2, the J gene TRBJ1-2, with a tentative D call TRBD1 (5 bases). V lost 5 bases, J lost 7 bases, and 17 bases lay in between. The CDR3 has 14 residues. Germline CDR1 reads SGHTA; CDR2 reads FQGNSA.

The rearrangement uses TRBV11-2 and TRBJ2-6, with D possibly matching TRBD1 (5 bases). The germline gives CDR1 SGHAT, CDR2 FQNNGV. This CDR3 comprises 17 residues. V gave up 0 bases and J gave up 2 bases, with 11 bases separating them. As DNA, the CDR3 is TGTGCCAGCAGCTTAGATTCAAAGGGGCCTGGGGCCAACGTCCTGACTTTC. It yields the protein CASSLDSKGPGANVLTF.

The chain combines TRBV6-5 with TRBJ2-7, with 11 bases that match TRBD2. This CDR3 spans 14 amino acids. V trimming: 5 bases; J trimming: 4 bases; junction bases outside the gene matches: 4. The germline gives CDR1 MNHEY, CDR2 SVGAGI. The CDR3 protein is CASSPTSGGYEQYF. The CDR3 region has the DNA TGTGCCAGCAGTCCAACTAGCGGGGGTTACGAGCAGTACTTC.